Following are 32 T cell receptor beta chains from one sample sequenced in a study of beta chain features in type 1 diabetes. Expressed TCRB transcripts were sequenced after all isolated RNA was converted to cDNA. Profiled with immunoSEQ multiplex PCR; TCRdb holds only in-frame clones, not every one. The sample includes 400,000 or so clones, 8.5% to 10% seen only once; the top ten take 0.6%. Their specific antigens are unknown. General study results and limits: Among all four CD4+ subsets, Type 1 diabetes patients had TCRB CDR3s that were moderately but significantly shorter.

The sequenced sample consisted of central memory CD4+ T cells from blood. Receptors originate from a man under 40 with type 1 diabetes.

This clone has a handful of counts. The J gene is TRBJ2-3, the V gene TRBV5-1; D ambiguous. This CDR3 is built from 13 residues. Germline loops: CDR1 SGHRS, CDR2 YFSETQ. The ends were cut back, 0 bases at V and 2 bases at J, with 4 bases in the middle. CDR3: CASSLANTDTQYF. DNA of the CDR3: TGCGCCAGCAGCTTGGCCAACACAGATACGCAGTATTTT.

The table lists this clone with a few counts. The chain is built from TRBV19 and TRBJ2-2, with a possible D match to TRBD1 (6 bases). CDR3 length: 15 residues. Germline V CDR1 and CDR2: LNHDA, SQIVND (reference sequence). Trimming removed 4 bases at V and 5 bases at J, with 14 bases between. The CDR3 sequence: CASSTQGRGTGELFF. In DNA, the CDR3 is TGTGCCAGTAGTACGCAGGGGCGCGGGACCGGGGAGCTGTTTTTT. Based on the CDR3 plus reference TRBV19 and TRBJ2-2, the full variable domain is DGGITQSPKYLFRKEGQNVTLSCEQNLNHDAMYWYRQDPGQGLRLIYYSQIVNDFQKGDIAEGYSVSREKKESFPLTVTSAQKNPTAFYLCASSTQGRGTGELFFGEGSRLTVL.

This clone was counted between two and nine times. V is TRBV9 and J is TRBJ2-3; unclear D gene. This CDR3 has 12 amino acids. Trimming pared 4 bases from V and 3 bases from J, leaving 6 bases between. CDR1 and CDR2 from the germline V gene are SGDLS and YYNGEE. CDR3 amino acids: CASSFLTDTQYF. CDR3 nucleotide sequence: TGTGCCAGCAGCTTTCTAACAGATACGCAGTATTTT.

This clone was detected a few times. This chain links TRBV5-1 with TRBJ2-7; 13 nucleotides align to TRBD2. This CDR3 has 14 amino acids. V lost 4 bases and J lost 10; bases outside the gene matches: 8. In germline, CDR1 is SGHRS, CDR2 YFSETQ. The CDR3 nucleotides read TGCGCCAGCAGCCAGGGGACTAGCGGGAAGGAACAGTACTTC. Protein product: CASSQGTSGKEQYF.

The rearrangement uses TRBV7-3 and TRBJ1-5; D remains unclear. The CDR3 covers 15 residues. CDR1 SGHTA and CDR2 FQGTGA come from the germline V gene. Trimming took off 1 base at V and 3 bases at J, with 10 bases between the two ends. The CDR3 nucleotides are TGTGCCAGCAGCTTAAATGGCGGAACCAATCAGCCCCAGCATTTT. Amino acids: CASSLNGGTNQPQHF. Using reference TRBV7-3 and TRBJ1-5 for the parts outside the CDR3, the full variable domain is GAGVSQTPSNKVTEKGKYVELRCDPISGHTALYWYRQSLGQGPEFLIYFQGTGAADDSGLPNDRFFAVRPEGSVSTLKIQRTERGDSAVYLCASSLNGGTNQPQHFGDGTRLSIL.

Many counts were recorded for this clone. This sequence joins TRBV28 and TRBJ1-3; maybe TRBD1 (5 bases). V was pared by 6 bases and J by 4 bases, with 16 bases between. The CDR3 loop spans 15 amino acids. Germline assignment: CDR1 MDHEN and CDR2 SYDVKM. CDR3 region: CASRTGGSRGNTIYF. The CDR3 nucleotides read TGTGCCAGCAGGACGGGGGGGTCCAGAGGAAACACCATATATTTT.

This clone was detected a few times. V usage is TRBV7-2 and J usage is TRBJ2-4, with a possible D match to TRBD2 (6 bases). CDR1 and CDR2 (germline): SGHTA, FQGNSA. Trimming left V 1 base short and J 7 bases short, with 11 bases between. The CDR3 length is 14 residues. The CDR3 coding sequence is TGTGCCAGCAGCTTAGGACAGCGGGCCAACATTCAGTACTTC. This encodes CASSLGQRANIQYF.

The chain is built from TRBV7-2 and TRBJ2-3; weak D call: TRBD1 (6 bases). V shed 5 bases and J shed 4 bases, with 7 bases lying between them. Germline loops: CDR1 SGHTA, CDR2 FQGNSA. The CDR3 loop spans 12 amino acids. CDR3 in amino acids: CASSKGADTQYF. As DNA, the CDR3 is TGTGCCAGCAGCAAGGGGGCAGATACGCAGTATTTT.

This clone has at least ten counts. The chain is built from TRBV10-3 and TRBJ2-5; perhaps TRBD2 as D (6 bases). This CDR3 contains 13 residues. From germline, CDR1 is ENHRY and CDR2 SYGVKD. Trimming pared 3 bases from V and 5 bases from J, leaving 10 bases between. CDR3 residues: CAISDGGLETQYF. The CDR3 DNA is TGTGCCATCAGTGACGGGGGTTTGGAGACCCAGTACTTC.

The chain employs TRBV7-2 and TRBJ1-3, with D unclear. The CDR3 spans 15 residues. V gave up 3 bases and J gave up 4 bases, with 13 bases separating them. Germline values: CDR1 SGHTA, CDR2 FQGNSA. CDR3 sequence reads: CASSFPPGSGNTIYF. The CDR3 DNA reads TGTGCCAGCAGCTTCCCGCCGGGTTCGGGAAACACCATATATTTT.

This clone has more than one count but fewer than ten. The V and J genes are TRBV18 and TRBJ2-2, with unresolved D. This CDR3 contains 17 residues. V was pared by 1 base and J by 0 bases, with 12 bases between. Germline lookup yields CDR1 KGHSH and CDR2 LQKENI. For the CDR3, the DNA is TGTGCCAGCTCACCACGGGCAGTTCCCGCGAACACCGGGGAGCTGTTTTTT. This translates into CASSPRAVPANTGELFF.

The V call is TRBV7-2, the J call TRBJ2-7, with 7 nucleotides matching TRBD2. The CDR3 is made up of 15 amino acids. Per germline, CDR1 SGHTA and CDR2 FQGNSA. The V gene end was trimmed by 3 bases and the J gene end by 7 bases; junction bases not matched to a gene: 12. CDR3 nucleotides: TGTGCCAGCAGCTTTTCTGGGCGGGGGATGGGAGAGCAGTACTTC. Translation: CASSFSGRGMGEQYF.

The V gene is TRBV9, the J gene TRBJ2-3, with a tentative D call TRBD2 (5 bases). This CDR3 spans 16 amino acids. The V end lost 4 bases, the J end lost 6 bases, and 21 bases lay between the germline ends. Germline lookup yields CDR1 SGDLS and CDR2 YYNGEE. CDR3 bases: TGTGCCAGCAGCCCTCGGGCCCCCTCTAGCCCGGATACGCAGTATTTT. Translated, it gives CASSPRAPSSPDTQYF.

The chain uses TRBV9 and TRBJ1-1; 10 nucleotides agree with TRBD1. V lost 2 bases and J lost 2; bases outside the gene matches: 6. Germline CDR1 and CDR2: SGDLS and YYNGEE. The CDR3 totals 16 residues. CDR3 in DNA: TGTGCCAGCAGCGTGGGACAGGGGTTGCGAAACACTGAAGCTTTCTTT. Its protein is CASSVGQGLRNTEAFF.

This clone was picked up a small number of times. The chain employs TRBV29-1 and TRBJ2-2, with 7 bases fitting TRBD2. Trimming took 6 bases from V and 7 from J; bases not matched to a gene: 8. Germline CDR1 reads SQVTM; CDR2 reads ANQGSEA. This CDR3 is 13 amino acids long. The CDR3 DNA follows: TGCAGCGTATCGCGGGGGTGGGGCGGGGAGCTGTTTTTT. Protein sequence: CSVSRGWGGELFF.

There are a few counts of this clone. CDR3 protein: CASSRQTSNQPQHF. As DNA, the CDR3 is TGTGCCAGCTCAAGGCAGACTAGCAATCAGCCCCAGCATTTT. The chain joins TRBV18 to TRBJ1-5; D not certain. Trimming took 5 bases from V and 0 from J, leaving 8 bases between them. The CDR3 length is 14 residues. Germline V gene lookup returns CDR1 KGHSH and CDR2 LQKENI.

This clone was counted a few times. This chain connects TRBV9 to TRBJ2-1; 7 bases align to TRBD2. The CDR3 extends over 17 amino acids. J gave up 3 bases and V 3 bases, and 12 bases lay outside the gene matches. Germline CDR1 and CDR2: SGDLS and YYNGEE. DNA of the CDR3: TGTGCCAGCAGCGAGGGGTCCGGGAGCGGGGACTACAATGAGCAGTTCTTC. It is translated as CASSEGSGSGDYNEQFF.

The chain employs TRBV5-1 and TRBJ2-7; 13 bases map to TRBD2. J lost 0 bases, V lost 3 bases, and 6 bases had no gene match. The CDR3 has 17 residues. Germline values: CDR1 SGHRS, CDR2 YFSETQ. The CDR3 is CASSSRTSGSVSYEQYF. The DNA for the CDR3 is TGCGCCAGCAGCTCCCGGACTAGCGGGAGCGTCTCCTACGAGCAGTACTTC.

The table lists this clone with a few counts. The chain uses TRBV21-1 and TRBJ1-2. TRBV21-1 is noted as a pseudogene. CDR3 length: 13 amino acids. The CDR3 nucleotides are TGTGCCAGCAGCAAGAAGGCAGGAGGGGGCTACACCTTC. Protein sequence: CASSKKAGGGYTF.

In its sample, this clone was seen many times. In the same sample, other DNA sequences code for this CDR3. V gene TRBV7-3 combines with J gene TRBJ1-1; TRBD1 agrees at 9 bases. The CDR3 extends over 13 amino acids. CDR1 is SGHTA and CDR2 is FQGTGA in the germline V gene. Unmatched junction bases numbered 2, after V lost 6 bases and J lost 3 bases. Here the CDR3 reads CASRRQGDTEAFF. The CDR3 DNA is TGTGCCAGCAGGCGACAGGGGGACACTGAAGCTTTCTTT. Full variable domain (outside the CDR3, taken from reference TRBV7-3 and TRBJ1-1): GAGVSQTPSNKVTEKGKYVELRCDPISGHTALYWYRQSLGQGPEFLIYFQGTGAADDSGLPNDRFFAVRPEGSVSTLKIQRTERGDSAVYLCASRRQGDTEAFFGQGTRLTVV.

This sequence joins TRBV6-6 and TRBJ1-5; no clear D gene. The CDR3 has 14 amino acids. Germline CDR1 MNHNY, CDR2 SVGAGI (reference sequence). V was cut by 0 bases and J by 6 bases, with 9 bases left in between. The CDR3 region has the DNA TGTGCCAGCAGTTACTCGAATGACGTTCAGCCCCAGCATTTT. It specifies CASSYSNDVQPQHF.

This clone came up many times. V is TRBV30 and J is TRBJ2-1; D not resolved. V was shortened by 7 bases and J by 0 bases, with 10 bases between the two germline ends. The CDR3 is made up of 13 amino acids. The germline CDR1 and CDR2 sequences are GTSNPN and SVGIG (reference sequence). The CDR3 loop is CALDQSSYNEQFF. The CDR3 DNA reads TGTGCCTTGGACCAGAGCTCCTACAATGAGCAGTTCTTC.

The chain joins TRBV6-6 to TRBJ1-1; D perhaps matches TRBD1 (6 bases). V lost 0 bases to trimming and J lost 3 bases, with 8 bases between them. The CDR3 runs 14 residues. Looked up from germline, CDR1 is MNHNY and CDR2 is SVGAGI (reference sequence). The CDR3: CASSYSRGYTEAFF. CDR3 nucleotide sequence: TGTGCCAGCAGTTACTCGAGGGGGTACACTGAAGCTTTCTTT.

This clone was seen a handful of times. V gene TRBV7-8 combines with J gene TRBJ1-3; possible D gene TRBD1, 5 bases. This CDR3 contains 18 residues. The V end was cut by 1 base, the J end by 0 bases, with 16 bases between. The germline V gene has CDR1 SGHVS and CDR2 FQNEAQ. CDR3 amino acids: CASSLGGSLPSSGNTIYF. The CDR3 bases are TGTGCCAGCAGCTTAGGGGGCAGCCTACCGAGCTCTGGAAACACCATATATTTT.

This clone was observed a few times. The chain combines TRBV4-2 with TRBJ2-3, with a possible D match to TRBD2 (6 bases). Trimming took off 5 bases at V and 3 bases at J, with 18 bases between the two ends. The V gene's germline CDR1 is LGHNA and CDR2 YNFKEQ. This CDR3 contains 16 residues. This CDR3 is CASSLGGRATTDTQYF. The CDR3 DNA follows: TGTGCCAGCAGCTTGGGGGGTCGCGCCACTACAGATACGCAGTATTTT.

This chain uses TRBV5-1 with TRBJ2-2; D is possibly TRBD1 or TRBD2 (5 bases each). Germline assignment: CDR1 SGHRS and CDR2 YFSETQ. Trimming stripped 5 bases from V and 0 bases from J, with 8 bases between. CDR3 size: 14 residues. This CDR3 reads CASRGDPNTGELFF. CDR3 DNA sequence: TGCGCCAGCAGGGGGGATCCGAACACCGGGGAGCTGTTTTTT.

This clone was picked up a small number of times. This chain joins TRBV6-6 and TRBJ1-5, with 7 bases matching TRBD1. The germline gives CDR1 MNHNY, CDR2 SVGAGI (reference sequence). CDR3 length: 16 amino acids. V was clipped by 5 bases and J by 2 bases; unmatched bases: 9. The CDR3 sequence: CASSARQGRGNQPQHF. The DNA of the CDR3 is TGTGCCAGCAGTGCCCGACAGGGACGAGGCAATCAGCCCCAGCATTTT.

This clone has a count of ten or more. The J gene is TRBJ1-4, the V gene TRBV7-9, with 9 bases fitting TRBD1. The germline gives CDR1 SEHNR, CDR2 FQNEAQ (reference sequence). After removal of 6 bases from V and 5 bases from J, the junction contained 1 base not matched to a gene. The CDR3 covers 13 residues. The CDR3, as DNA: TGTGCCAGCAGGGGACAGGGAAATGAAAAACTGTTTTTT. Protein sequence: CASRGQGNEKLFF.

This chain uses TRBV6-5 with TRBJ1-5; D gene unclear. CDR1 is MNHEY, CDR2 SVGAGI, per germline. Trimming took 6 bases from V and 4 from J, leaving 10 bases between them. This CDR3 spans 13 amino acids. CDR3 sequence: CASSQAGNQPQHF. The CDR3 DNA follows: TGTGCCAGCAGCCAAGCAGGAAATCAGCCCCAGCATTTT.

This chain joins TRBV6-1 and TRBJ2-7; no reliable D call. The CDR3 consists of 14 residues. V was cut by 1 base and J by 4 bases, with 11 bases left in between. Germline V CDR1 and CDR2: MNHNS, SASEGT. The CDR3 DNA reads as TGTGCCAGCAGTGAAGGCATGTCTTTGTACGAGCAGTACTTC. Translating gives CASSEGMSLYEQYF.

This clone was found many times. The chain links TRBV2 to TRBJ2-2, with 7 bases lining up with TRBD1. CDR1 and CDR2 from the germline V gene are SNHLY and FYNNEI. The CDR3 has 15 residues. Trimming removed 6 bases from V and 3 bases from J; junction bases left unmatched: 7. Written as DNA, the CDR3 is TGTGCCAGCAGAGATGGGACAGACGACACCGGGGAGCTGTTTTTT. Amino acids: CASRDGTDDTGELFF. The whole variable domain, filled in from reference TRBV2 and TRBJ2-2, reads EPEVTQTPSHQVTQMGQEVILRCVPISNHLYFYWYRQILGQKVEFLVSFYNNEISEKSEIFDDQFSVERPDGSNFTLKIRSTKLEDSAMYFCASRDGTDDTGELFFGEGSRLTVL.

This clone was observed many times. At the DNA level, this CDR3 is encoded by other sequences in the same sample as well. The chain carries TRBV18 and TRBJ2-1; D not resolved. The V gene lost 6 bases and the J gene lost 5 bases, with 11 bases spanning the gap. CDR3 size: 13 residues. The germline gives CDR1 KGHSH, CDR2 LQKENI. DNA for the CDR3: TGTGCCAGCTCCCTTGACCGAGACAATGAGCAGTTCTTC. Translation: CASSLDRDNEQFF.